This TCR beta chain was sequenced during a study of brain metastases from non-small cell lung cancer. General observations from the study: T-cell infiltration was lower in brain metastases than primaries (P < 0.001). Paired brain metastases and primary tumors largely shared TCR repertoires. In nearly 65% of brain metastases, T-cell clones were expanded compared with matched primary tumors.

On this clone: The antigen is not known. The junction does not match germline at one end; this may be a read error. Within the sample, other DNA sequences also encode this same CDR3.

Sequenced by immunoSEQ multiplex PCR; TCRdb stores in-frame clones only, minus some. The data show 4,000 to 5,000 clones, more than 60% seen once. This CDR3 contains 15 residues. Germline CDR1 SGHTS, CDR2 YDEGEE. The sample comprised primary lung tumor tissue. This chain joins TRBV5-8 and TRBJ2-3, with D maybe TRBD1 (6 bases). The receptor was isolated from a donor over 35 with non-small cell lung cancer. CDR3 protein: CASNLGATFSDTQYF. The CDR3 region has the DNA TGTGCCAGCAACTTGGGGGCTACTTTCTCAGATACGCAGTATTTT. The full variable domain, in which reference TRBV5-8 and TRBJ2-3 provide the parts outside the CDR3, is EAGVTQSPTHLIKTRGQQATLRCSPISGHTSVYWYQQALGLGLQFLLWYDEGEERNRGNFPPRFSGRQFPNYSSELNVNALELEDSALYLCASNLGATFSDTQYFGPGTRLTVL.